This entry lists 19 T cell receptor beta chains sequenced from one sample in a study of early T cells in non-severe SARS-CoV-2 infection. MiXCR, applied by TCRdb to the 5' RACE reads, yields one record per CDR3 protein. The table records more than 80,000 distinct CDR3 sequences, 9.5% to 11% of them present only once. Source material: whole blood. All receptors come from an adult who was a healthcare worker with PCR-confirmed SARS-CoV-2 infection or an uninfected control (not recorded which).

The sample holds a few counts of this clonotype. In DNA, the CDR3 is TGCGCCAGCAGCTTGCTTCTGGGGGCGAACACTGAAGCTTTCTTT. It codes for CASSLLLGANTEAFF. This chain links TRBV5-1 with TRBJ1-1, with a weak D call TRBD1 (6 bases). This CDR3 has 15 residues. Trimming took off 1 base at V and 1 base at J, with 11 bases between the two ends. Germline assignment: CDR1 SGHRS and CDR2 YFSETQ.

V and J are TRBV7-7 and TRBJ2-2; TRBD2 aligns across 7 bases. V lost 4 bases to trimming and J lost 1 base; unmatched junction nucleotides: 3. This CDR3 has 15 amino acids. Germline CDR1 SSHAT, CDR2 FNYEAQ (reference sequence). The CDR3 DNA sequence: TGTGCCAGCAGCTCCAGCGGGGTGAACACCGGGGAGCTGTTTTTT. Protein sequence: CASSSSGVNTGELFF. The whole variable domain, remainder taken from reference TRBV7-7 and TRBJ2-2, is GAGVSQSPRYKVTKRGQDVTLRCDPISSHATLYWYQQALGQGPEFLTYFNYEAQPDKSGLPSDRFSAERPEGSISTLTIQRTEQRDSAMYRCASSSSGVNTGELFFGEGSRLTVL.

This clonotype was recorded a few times. The rearrangement joins TRBV20-1 to TRBJ2-2; 12 nucleotides align to TRBD2. Trimming removed 3 bases from V and 7 bases from J; junction bases left unmatched: 9. Per the germline V gene, CDR1 is DFQATT and CDR2 is SNEGSKA (reference sequence). The CDR3 has 16 amino acids. CDR3 loop: CSASDSGLAGIGELFF. DNA of the CDR3: TGCAGTGCTAGTGACTCGGGACTAGCGGGCATCGGGGAGCTGTTTTTT.

This chain joins TRBV7-9 and TRBJ2-7, with D unresolved. Germline V gives CDR1 SEHNR, CDR2 FQNEAQ (reference sequence). The CDR3 runs to 14 residues. Trimming took 6 bases from V and 0 from J, leaving 12 bases between them. The CDR3 coding sequence is TGTGCCAGCAGTCCGCCAGCGCCCTCCTACGAGCAGTACTTC. Translation gives CASSPPAPSYEQYF.

This rearrangement joins TRBV4-1 to TRBJ1-1; a weak D match, TRBD1 (6 bases). Germline CDR1 is MGHRA and CDR2 is YSYEKL. There are 16 residues in the CDR3. V was clipped by 4 bases and J by 1 base, with 16 bases between them. CDR3 in amino acids: CASSPRVEQGNTEAFF. In DNA, the CDR3 is TGCGCCAGCAGCCCCCGAGTAGAACAGGGGAACACTGAAGCTTTCTTT.

The sample holds many counts of this clonotype. The chain is built from TRBV28 and TRBJ2-1, with 14 bases identical to TRBD2. Germline lookup yields CDR1 MDHEN and CDR2 SYDVKM. Trimming cost V 6 bases and J 8 bases; bases outside gene matches: 6. The CDR3 is 15 residues long. CDR3 nucleotides: TGTGCCAGCAGCTCCGGGACTAGCGGGAGTGATGAGCAGTTCTTC. Its protein product is CASSSGTSGSDEQFF.

This chain links TRBV6-2 or TRBV6-3 with TRBJ1-1; 9 bases are a match to TRBD1. The V gene's germline CDR1 is MNHEY and CDR2 SVGEGT. This CDR3 comprises 16 residues. J lost 1 base, V lost 8 bases, and 11 bases had no gene match. Written as DNA, the CDR3 is TGTGCCAGCCCATCACGGGGGACAGGGAGGAACACTGAAGCTTTCTTT. Its translation is CASPSRGTGRNTEAFF.

The chain combines TRBV2 with TRBJ1-5; no reliable D call. Germline CDR1 SNHLY, CDR2 FYNNEI. The CDR3 runs 19 residues. Trimming stripped 4 bases from V and 1 base from J, with 23 bases between. The CDR3 here is CASSATFLLAWNSNQPQHF. The CDR3 DNA reads as TGTGCCAGCAGTGCAACCTTCTTACTGGCGTGGAACAGCAATCAGCCCCAGCATTTT.

This clonotype showed up just a few times. The V gene is TRBV7-9, the J gene TRBJ1-6; D is uncertain. This CDR3 has 15 amino acids. The germline V and J ends were trimmed by 1 base and 9 bases, with 13 bases remaining between them. Germline V CDR1 and CDR2: SEHNR, FQNEAQ (reference sequence). CDR3 loop: CASSLGNLLSSPLHF. DNA of the CDR3: TGTGCCAGCAGCTTAGGGAACCTCTTGAGTTCACCCCTCCACTTT.

This clonotype was counted a few times. This rearrangement joins TRBV6-2 or TRBV6-3 to TRBJ2-7; 9 bases are shared with TRBD2. The CDR3 totals 15 residues. The trim removed 4 bases at V and 4 bases at J, leaving 8 bases unmatched. CDR1 MNHEY and CDR2 SVGEGT come from the germline V gene. CDR3 loop: CASSFVAGVSYEQYF. For the CDR3, the DNA is TGTGCCAGCAGTTTCGTAGCGGGAGTAAGTTACGAGCAGTACTTC.

This clonotype came up a few times. The chain is built from TRBV5-1 and TRBJ2-7; 14 nucleotides align to TRBD2. CDR3 length equals 16 residues. Germline-derived CDR1 and CDR2 are SGHRS and YFSETQ. V was pared by 0 bases and J by 3 bases, with 2 bases of the junction left unmatched. The CDR3 DNA reads TGCGCCAGCAGCTTGGCCGGGACTAGCGGGAGCTACGAGCAGTACTTC. Encoded protein: CASSLAGTSGSYEQYF.

The chain employs TRBV5-4 and TRBJ2-1; 14 bases line up with TRBD2. The CDR3 runs 16 residues. V shed 4 bases and J 8 bases; nucleotides not matched to a gene: 8. The germline CDR1 and CDR2 sequences are SGHNT and YYREEE (reference sequence). CDR3 coding DNA: TGTGCCAGCAGCCGGACGGGACTAGCGGGAGCGGATGAGCAGTTCTTC. Residues: CASSRTGLAGADEQFF.

This clonotype was recorded many times. The chain is built from TRBV30 and TRBJ1-1; tentatively, D is TRBD1 (5 bases). Trimming pared 5 bases from V and 0 bases from J, leaving 10 bases between. This CDR3 comprises 13 residues. In germline, CDR1 is GTSNPN, CDR2 SVGIG (reference sequence). CDR3 nucleotides: TGTGCCTGGGGGAGACAGTTGAACACTGAAGCTTTCTTT. Encoded protein: CAWGRQLNTEAFF.

The chain joins TRBV2 to TRBJ2-1; D ambiguous. From germline, CDR1 is SNHLY and CDR2 FYNNEI. The CDR3 contains 15 residues. The ends were cut back, 7 bases at V and 10 bases at J, with 23 bases in the middle. Here the CDR3 DNA reads TGTGCCAGCAAGAATCCTGGGAACTCCCCCGGCGAGCAGTTCTTC. Its protein product is CASKNPGNSPGEQFF.

This chain connects TRBV30 to TRBJ1-2; a weak D match, TRBD1 (5 bases). This CDR3 has 12 amino acids. V was cut by 4 bases and J by 3 bases, with 9 bases left in between. Germline-derived CDR1 and CDR2 are GTSNPN and SVGIG (reference sequence). CDR3 in DNA: TGTGCCTGGACAAGGGGATACTATGGCTACACCTTC. Protein sequence: CAWTRGYYGYTF. Looking up the rest from reference TRBV30 and TRBJ1-2 gives the full variable domain: SQTIHQWPATLVQPVGSPLSLECTVEGTSNPNLYWYRQAAGRGLQLLFYSVGIGQISSEVPQNLSASRPQDRQFILSSKKLLLSDSGFYLCAWTRGYYGYTFGSGTRLTVV.

Only a few counts were recorded for this clonotype. This rearrangement joins TRBV19 to TRBJ2-1; no definite D call. Germline V lookup: CDR1 LNHDA, CDR2 SQIVND (reference sequence). This CDR3 is 15 amino acids long. With 1 base removed from V and 8 bases from J, the gap between germline ends came to 15 bases. This chain's CDR3 is CASSIASTRWDEQFF. In DNA form, the CDR3 reads TGTGCCAGTAGTATAGCCTCGACCCGCTGGGATGAGCAGTTCTTC. The full variable domain, with the rest looked up from reference TRBV19 and TRBJ2-1, is DGGITQSPKYLFRKEGQNVTLSCEQNLNHDAMYWYRQDPGQGLRLIYYSQIVNDFQKGDIAEGYSVSREKKESFPLTVTSAQKNPTAFYLCASSIASTRWDEQFFGPGTRLTVL.

This sequence joins TRBV20-1 and TRBJ2-7, with 8 bases fitting TRBD1. CDR1 and CDR2 from the germline V gene are DFQATT and SNEGSKA (reference sequence). J lost 3 bases, V lost 3 bases, and 4 bases had no gene match. The CDR3 totals 13 residues. CDR3 region: CSASQGANYEQYF. The CDR3 DNA follows: TGCAGTGCTAGCCAGGGGGCGAACTACGAGCAGTACTTC.

The table lists this clonotype with a few counts. The rearrangement links TRBV11-2 to TRBJ2-5; 8 bases align to TRBD1. The CDR3 covers 16 residues. V was pared by 1 base and J by 2 bases, with 6 bases of the junction left unmatched. Germline lookup yields CDR1 SGHAT and CDR2 FQNNGV. CDR3 protein: CASSLGQGIWQETQYF. The CDR3 nucleotides read TGTGCCAGCAGCTTAGGACAGGGGATATGGCAAGAGACCCAGTACTTC.

There are a few counts of this clonotype. This chain links TRBV2 with TRBJ2-7; possible D gene TRBD2, 5 bases. Germline V CDR1 and CDR2: SNHLY, FYNNEI. The CDR3 contains 13 residues. V lost 4 bases to trimming and J lost 6 bases, with 13 bases between them. The CDR3 sequence: CASSGGVGGEQYF. DNA of the CDR3: TGTGCCAGCAGTGGGGGTGTTGGAGGCGAGCAGTACTTC.